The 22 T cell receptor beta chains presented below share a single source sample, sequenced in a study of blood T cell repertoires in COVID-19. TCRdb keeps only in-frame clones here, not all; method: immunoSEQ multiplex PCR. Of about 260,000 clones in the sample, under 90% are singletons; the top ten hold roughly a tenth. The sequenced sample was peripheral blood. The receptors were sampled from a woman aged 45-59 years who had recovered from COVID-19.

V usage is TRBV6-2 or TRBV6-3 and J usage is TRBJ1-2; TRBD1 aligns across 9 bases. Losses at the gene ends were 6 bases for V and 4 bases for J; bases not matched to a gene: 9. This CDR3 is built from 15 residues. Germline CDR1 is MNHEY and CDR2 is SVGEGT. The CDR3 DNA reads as TGTGCCAGCAGCCCCGGGACAGGGATCATCTATGGCTACACCTTC. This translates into CASSPGTGIIYGYTF.

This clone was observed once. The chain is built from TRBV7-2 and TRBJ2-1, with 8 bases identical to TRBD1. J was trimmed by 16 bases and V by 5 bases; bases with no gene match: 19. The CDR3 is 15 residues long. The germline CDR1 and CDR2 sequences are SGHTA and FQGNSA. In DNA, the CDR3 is TGTGCCAGCAGCCCGCATACTGGGGGACAGGTCCCCCCATTCTTC. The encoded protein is CASSPHTGGQVPPFF.

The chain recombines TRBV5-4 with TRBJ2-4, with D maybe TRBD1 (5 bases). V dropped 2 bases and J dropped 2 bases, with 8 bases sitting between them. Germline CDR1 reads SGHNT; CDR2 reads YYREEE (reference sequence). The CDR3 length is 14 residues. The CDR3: CASSLDSTKNIQYF. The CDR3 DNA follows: TGTGCCAGCAGCTTAGACAGTACCAAAAACATTCAGTACTTC.

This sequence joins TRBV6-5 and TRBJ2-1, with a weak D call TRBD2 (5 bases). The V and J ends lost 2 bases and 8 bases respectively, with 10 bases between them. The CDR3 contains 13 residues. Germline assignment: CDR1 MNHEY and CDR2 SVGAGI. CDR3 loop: CASSYRENYEQFF. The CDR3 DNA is TGTGCCAGCAGTTACAGGGAGAACTATGAGCAGTTCTTC.

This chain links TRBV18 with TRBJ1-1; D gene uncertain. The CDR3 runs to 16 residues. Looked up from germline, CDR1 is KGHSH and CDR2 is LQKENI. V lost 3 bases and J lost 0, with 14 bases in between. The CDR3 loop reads CASSPGQTLMNTEAFF. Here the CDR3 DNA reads TGTGCCAGCTCACCTGGGCAGACCCTCATGAACACTGAAGCTTTCTTT.

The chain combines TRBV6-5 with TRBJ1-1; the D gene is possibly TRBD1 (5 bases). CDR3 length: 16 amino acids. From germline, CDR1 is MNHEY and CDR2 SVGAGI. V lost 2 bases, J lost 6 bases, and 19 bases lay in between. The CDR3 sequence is CASSYTRLVKGPEAFF. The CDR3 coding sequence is TGTGCCAGCAGTTACACCAGACTTGTGAAGGGGCCTGAAGCTTTCTTT.

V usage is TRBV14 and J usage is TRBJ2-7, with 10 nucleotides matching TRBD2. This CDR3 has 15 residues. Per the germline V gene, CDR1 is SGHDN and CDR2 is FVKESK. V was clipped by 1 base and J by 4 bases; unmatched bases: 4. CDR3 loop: CASSQGLGLAYEQYF. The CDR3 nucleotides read TGTGCCAGCAGCCAAGGGTTGGGACTAGCGTACGAGCAGTACTTC.

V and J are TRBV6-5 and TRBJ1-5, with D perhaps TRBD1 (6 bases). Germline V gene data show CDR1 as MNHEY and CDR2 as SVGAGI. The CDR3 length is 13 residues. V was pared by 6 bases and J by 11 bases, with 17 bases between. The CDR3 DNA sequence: TGTGCCAGCAGCCTGGACAGCCGCCAGGCCCAGCATTTT. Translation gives CASSLDSRQAQHF.

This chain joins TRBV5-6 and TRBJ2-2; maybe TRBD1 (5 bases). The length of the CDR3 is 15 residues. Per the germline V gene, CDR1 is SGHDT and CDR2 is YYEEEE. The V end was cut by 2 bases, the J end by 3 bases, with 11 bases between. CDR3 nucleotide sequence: TGTGCCAGCAGCTTACAGGATCACGACACCGGGGAGCTGTTTTTT. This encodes CASSLQDHDTGELFF.

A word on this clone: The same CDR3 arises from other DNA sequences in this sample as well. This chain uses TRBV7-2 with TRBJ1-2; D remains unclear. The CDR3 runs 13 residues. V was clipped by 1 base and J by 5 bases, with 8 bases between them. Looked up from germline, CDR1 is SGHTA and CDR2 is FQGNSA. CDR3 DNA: TGTGCCAGCAGCTTAGGAGTGCGGTATGGCTACACCTTC. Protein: CASSLGVRYGYTF.

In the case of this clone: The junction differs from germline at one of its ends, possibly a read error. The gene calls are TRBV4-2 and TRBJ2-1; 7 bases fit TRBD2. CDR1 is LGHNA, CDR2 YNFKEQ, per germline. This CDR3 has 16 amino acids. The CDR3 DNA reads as TGTGCCAGCAGCCCGCTCCGCGGGGGATCCTCCAATGAGCAGTTCTTC. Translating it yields CASSPLRGGSSNEQFF.

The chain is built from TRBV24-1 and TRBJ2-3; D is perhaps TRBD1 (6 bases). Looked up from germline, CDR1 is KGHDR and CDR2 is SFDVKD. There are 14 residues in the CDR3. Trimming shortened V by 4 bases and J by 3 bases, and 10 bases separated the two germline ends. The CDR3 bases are TGTGCCACCAGTGAAGCTGGACAGACAGATACGCAGTATTTT. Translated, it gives CATSEAGQTDTQYF.

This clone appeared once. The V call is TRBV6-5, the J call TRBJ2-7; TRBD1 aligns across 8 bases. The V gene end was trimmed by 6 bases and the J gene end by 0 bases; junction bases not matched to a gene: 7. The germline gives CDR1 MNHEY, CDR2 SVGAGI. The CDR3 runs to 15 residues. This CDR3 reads CASSRDRGISYEQYF. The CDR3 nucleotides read TGTGCCAGCAGCCGCGACAGGGGAATCTCCTACGAGCAGTACTTC.

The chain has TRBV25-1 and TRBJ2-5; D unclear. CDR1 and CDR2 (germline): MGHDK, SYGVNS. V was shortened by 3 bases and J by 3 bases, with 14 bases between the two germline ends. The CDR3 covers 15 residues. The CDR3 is CASSDRIRFEETQYF. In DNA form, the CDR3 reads TGTGCCAGCAGTGATCGAATCAGGTTCGAAGAGACCCAGTACTTC. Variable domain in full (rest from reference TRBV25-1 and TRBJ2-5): EADIYQTPRYLVIGTGKKITLECSQTMGHDKMYWYQQDPGMELHLIHYSYGVNSTEKGDLSSESTVSRIRTEHFPLTLESARPSHTSQYLCASSDRIRFEETQYFGPGTRLLVL.

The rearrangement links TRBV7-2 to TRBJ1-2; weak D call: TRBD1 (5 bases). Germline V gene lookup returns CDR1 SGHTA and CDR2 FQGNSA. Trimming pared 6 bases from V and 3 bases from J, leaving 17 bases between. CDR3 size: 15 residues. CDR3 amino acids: CASSPARGGDYGYTF. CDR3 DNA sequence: TGTGCCAGCAGTCCTGCGCGGGGGGGGGACTATGGCTACACCTTC.

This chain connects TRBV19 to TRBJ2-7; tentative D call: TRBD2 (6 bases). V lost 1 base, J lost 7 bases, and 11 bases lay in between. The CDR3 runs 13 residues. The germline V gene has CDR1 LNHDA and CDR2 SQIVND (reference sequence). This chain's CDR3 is CASSIGPAGEQYF. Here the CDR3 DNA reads TGTGCCAGTAGTATAGGTCCCGCGGGAGAGCAGTACTTC. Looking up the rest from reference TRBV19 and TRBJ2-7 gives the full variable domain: DGGITQSPKYLFRKEGQNVTLSCEQNLNHDAMYWYRQDPGQGLRLIYYSQIVNDFQKGDIAEGYSVSREKKESFPLTVTSAQKNPTAFYLCASSIGPAGEQYFGPGTRLTVT.

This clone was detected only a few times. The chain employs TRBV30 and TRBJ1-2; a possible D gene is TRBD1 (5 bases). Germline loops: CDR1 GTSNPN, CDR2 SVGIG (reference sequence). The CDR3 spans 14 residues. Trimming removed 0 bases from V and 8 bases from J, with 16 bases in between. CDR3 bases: TGTGCCTGGAGTGTATCGGACACCGGGGGAGGCTACACCTTC. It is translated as CAWSVSDTGGGYTF.

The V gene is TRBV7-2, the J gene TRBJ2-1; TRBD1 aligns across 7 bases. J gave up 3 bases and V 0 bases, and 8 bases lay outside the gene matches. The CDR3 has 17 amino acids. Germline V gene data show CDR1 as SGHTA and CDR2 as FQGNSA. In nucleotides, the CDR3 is TGTGCCAGCAGCTTAGCAACGGGTCCAGGGGGCTACAATGAGCAGTTCTTC. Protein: CASSLATGPGGYNEQFF.

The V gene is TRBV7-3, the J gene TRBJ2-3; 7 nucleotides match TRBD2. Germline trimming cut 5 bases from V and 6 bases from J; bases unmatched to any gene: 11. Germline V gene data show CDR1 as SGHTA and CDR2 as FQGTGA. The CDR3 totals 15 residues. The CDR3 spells CASSPLAGLFDTQYF. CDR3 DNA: TGTGCCAGCAGCCCCCTGGCGGGACTATTCGATACGCAGTATTTT.

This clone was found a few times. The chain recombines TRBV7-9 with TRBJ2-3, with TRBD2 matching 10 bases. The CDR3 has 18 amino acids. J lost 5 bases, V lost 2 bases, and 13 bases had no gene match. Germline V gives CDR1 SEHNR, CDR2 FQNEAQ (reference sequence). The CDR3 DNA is TGTGCCAGCAGCTTACCACGAGGACTAGCGGAGACCCAAGATACGCAGTATTTT. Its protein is CASSLPRGLAETQDTQYF. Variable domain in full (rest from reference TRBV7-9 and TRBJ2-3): DTGVSQNPRHKITKRGQNVTFRCDPISEHNRLYWYRQTLGQGPEFLTYFQNEAQLEKSRLLSDRFSAERPKGSFSTLEIQRTEQGDSAMYLCASSLPRGLAETQDTQYFGPGTRLTVL.

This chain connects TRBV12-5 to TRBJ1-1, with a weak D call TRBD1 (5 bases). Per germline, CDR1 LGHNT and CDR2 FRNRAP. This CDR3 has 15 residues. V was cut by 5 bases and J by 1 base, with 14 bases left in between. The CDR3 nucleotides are TGTGCTAGTGGTCAAAACTTAAGGGGGAACACTGAAGCTTTCTTT. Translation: CASGQNLRGNTEAFF.

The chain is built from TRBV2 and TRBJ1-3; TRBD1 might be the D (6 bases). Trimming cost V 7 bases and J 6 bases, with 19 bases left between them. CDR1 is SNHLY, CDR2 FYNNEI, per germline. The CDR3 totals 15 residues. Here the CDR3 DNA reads TGTGCCAGCATCCCAGGTGGGGGGGCGGAAAACACCATATATTTT. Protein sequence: CASIPGGGAENTIYF.